Listed here are 3 T cell receptor beta chains from one sample, sequenced in a study of control samples from healthy donors and cancer patients. TCRdb's table, derived via immunoSEQ multiplex PCR, lists solely in-frame clones and lacks some. Among about 120,000 clones listed, 85% to 95% were seen once. The specimen sequenced was PBMCs. These receptor sequences come from a man older than 75 with head and neck cancer.

The chain carries TRBV7-2 and TRBJ1-4, with D perhaps TRBD1 (6 bases). With 1 base removed from V and 6 bases from J, the gap between germline ends came to 12 bases. There are 15 residues in the CDR3. In germline, CDR1 is SGHTA, CDR2 FQGNSA. This CDR3 reads CASSLVWTVDEKLFF. DNA of the CDR3: TGTGCCAGCAGCTTAGTCTGGACAGTTGATGAAAAACTGTTTTTT.

This chain links TRBV19 with TRBJ1-2; D possibly corresponds to TRBD1 (5 bases). The germline V gene encodes CDR1 LNHDA and CDR2 SQIVND (reference sequence). The V end lost 4 bases, the J end lost 2 bases, and 26 bases lay between the germline ends. This CDR3 has 19 residues. CDR3 bases: TGTGCCAGTAGTACCCCCGGGGGATCGACAAGCAGGTTGAACTATGGCTACACCTTC. Protein: CASSTPGGSTSRLNYGYTF.

The rearrangement joins TRBV15 to TRBJ2-5; TRBD2 matches 8 bases. The CDR3 is 19 residues long. Germline-derived CDR1 and CDR2 are LNHNV and YYDKDF (reference sequence). Losses at the gene ends were 0 bases for V and 5 bases for J; bases not matched to a gene: 17. In DNA form, the CDR3 reads TGTGCCACCAGCAGAGATAAAGTTGGGGGAGCGGGAGAGGTGGAGACCCAGTACTTC. It translates to CATSRDKVGGAGEVETQYF. The variable domain in full, completed from reference TRBV15 and TRBJ2-5, reads DAMVIQNPRYQVTQFGKPVTLSCSQTLNHNVMYWYQQKSSQAPKLLFHYYDKDFNNEADTPDNFQSRRPNTSFCFLDIRSPGLGDTAMYLCATSRDKVGGAGEVETQYFGPGTRLLVL.